The present TCR beta chain was sequenced within a study of blood T cell repertoires in COVID-19. The overall study: Samples of COVID-19 (acute and convalescent) were obtained from the United States, Italy and Spain. T cells, B-cell-depleted T cells, or PBMCs provided the cDNA or gDNA that served as material.

This CDR3 is built from 14 residues. Trimming removed 2 bases from V and 2 bases from J; junction bases left unmatched: 2. Germline V CDR1 and CDR2: SGHAT, FQNNGV. Some clones are missing from TCRdb's copy, which holds only in-frame ones; the method was immunoSEQ multiplex PCR. Among around 230,000 clones, roughly 90% were seen once, and the ten largest hold about 2.2%. This TCR was recovered from a man aged 25-45 years who had recovered from COVID-19. Sequencing was done on a sample of peripheral blood. The rearrangement joins TRBV11-2 to TRBJ2-5, with 7 nucleotides matching TRBD1. CDR3 sequence (DNA): TGTGCCAGCAGCTTACTGGGACAGCAAGAGACCCAGTACTTC. Encoded protein: CASSLLGQQETQYF.